These 8 T cell receptor beta chains originate from one sample sequenced in a study of T cell repertoires in cytomegalovirus infection (dated by TCRdb to about 2019). Sequencing instrument: Illumina HiSeq 1500. Using fastp trimming at Q25 and MiXCR clonotype assembly, TCRdb reanalyzed the public sequencing data and kept in-frame beta chains. Rows with one shared CDR3 protein collapse into an entry with the most common genes and DNA. The sample table shows hundreds of thousands of distinct CDR3 sequences, and under 20% are seen once. Approximately 12% of the sample comes from the top ten. The sample taken for sequencing was PBMCs. These receptor sequences come from a human donor in good health (CMV status not recorded). Some clones in this sample may be carry-over from other donors' samples.

This chain links TRBV10-2 with TRBJ2-3; tentatively, D is TRBD2 (6 bases). The germline CDR1 and CDR2 sequences are WSHSY and SAAADI. The CDR3 loop spans 15 amino acids. V gave up 8 bases and J gave up 4 bases, with 19 bases separating them. The chain's CDR3 is CASEERAWFPDTQYF. The CDR3 region has the DNA TGCGCCAGCGAAGAGCGGGCGTGGTTCCCAGATACGCAGTATTTT.

The chain employs TRBV20-1 and TRBJ1-5; D possibly corresponds to TRBD1 (6 bases). This CDR3 contains 13 residues. Germline CDR1 and CDR2: DFQATT and SNEGSKA (reference sequence). Trimming took off 4 bases at V and 5 bases at J, with 12 bases between the two ends. The DNA of the CDR3 is TGCAGTGCTATACAGGGTTCCGATCAGCCCCAGCATTTT. Residues: CSAIQGSDQPQHF.

Ten or more counts support this clonotype. V and J are TRBV27 and TRBJ1-6, with 10 nucleotides matching TRBD1. The trim removed 4 bases at V and 8 bases at J, leaving 5 bases unmatched. The V gene's germline CDR1 is MNHEY and CDR2 SMNVEV (reference sequence). This CDR3 is built from 15 residues. CDR3 bases: TGTGCCAGCAGTTCCCGGACAGGGGGTGATTCACCCCTCCACTTT. Amino acid sequence: CASSSRTGGDSPLHF.

The chain has TRBV4-3 and TRBJ2-2; TRBD2 agrees at 8 bases. There are 16 residues in the CDR3. The V gene end was trimmed by 6 bases and the J gene end by 4 bases; junction bases not matched to a gene: 10. Germline V CDR1 and CDR2: LGHNA, YSLEER. CDR3 DNA sequence: TGCGCCAGCAGACTCCACGGGGGGGCTGGCACCGGGGAGCTGTTTTTT. Translated: CASRLHGGAGTGELFF.

This clonotype has a count of ten or more. The rearrangement joins TRBV7-2 to TRBJ2-7; 8 nucleotides align to TRBD1. There are 13 residues in the CDR3. Germline CDR1 is SGHTA and CDR2 is FQGNSA. Trimming took 5 bases from V and 10 from J; bases not matched to a gene: 10. For the CDR3, the DNA is TGTGCCAGCAGCCCTACGGGGACAGGCTTTCAGTACTTC. It specifies CASSPTGTGFQYF. Full variable domain (outside the CDR3, taken from reference TRBV7-2 and TRBJ2-7): GAGVSQSPSNKVTEKGKDVELRCDPISGHTALYWYRQSLGQGLEFLIYFQGNSAPDKSGLPSDRFSAERTGGSVSTLTIQRTQQEDSAVYLCASSPTGTGFQYFGPGTRLTVT.

This clonotype was picked up many times. This chain connects TRBV7-9 to TRBJ2-7, with D possibly being TRBD2 (5 bases). The CDR3 has 14 amino acids. The V gene lost 6 bases and the J gene lost 0 bases, with 12 bases spanning the gap. The germline V gene has CDR1 SEHNR and CDR2 FQNEAQ (reference sequence). CDR3 sequence (DNA): TGTGCCAGCAGATCGTGGACTGACTCCTACGAGCAGTACTTC. Its protein product is CASRSWTDSYEQYF. Variable domain in full (rest from reference TRBV7-9 and TRBJ2-7): DTGVSQNPRHKITKRGQNVTFRCDPISEHNRLYWYRQTLGQGPEFLTYFQNEAQLEKSRLLSDRFSAERPKGSFSTLEIQRTEQGDSAMYLCASRSWTDSYEQYFGPGTRLTVT.

This clonotype came up many times. The chain combines TRBV7-2 with TRBJ1-6; 7 bases are a match to TRBD1. J lost 9 bases, V lost 3 bases, and 5 bases had no gene match. The germline V gene has CDR1 SGHTA and CDR2 FQGNSA. The CDR3 covers 14 residues. CDR3 loop: CASSLTGSSSPLHF. The CDR3 DNA reads as TGTGCCAGCAGCTTGACAGGGAGTAGTTCACCCCTCCACTTT. The whole variable domain, remainder taken from reference TRBV7-2 and TRBJ1-6, is GAGVSQSPSNKVTEKGKDVELRCDPISGHTALYWYRQSLGQGLEFLIYFQGNSAPDKSGLPSDRFSAERTGGSVSTLTIQRTQQEDSAVYLCASSLTGSSSPLHFGNGTRLTVT.

The chain joins TRBV27 to TRBJ2-1, with TRBD2 matching 12 bases. V lost 3 bases and J lost 9; bases outside the gene matches: 6. Germline CDR1 reads MNHEY; CDR2 reads SMNVEV (reference sequence). This CDR3 region has 15 residues. The DNA of the CDR3 is TGTGCCAGCAGTTTTCTAGCGGGGGGGCAACGTGAGCAGTTCTTC. Its protein product is CASSFLAGGQREQFF.